The table lists the clone carrying this T cell receptor beta chain with many counts. What it recognizes is unknown. Arm-PCR of CDR3 regions and iRepertoire HTBI primers were used to build TCR beta libraries. One entry per CDR3 protein, called by TCRdb with MiXCR from the multiplex PCR reads. The table shows under 300,000 distinct CDR3 sequences, with 20% to 25% occurring only once. Noted time point: newly diagnosed GD, antithyroid drugs for less than 3 months. TCR sequences were obtained from RNA taken from PBMCs. American Thyroid Association guidelines defined Graves' disease diagnosis. These data come from a study of regulatory T cells in long-lasting Graves disease. The CDR3 contains 13 residues. V was pared by 1 base and J by 8 bases, with 6 bases between. Germline lookup yields CDR1 SEHNR and CDR2 FQNEAQ (reference sequence). Findings of the study overall: TRBV28 was favored in persistent disease, as were TRBJ1-2 and TRBJ2-5. Compared with new cases, persistent Graves' patients showed reduced TCR diversity.

The sequencing used peripheral blood mononuclear cells (PBMCs), collected at new diagnosis, from a patient treated with antithyroid drugs. This sequence was found in a female donor with Graves disease. The V gene is TRBV7-9, the J gene TRBJ1-6; the D is unclear. The CDR3 DNA reads TGTGCCAGCAGCTTAGAGGCGGATTCACCCCTCCACTTT. This sequence encodes CASSLEADSPLHF.